This T cell receptor (beta chain) was captured by sequencing in a study of CDR3 diversity in severe acne. At least ten counts were recorded for this clonotype. Trimming took 4 bases from V and 8 from J; bases not matched to a gene: 11. Germline V gene sequence: CDR1 MNHNS, CDR2 SASEGT. CDR3 size: 15 residues. One entry per CDR3 protein, called by TCRdb with MiXCR from the PCR reads. There are about 84,000 distinct CDR3 sequences in the sample; around 49% occur only once, and roughly an eighth lies in the top ten. J is TRBJ2-1 and V is TRBV6-1; TRBD1 aligns across 7 bases. Material: blood. The clonotype was recovered from a male donor in good health, without acne. CDR3 amino acids: CASSAQTGSADEQFF. Here the CDR3 DNA reads TGTGCCAGCAGTGCGCAGACAGGGAGTGCCGATGAGCAGTTCTTC.